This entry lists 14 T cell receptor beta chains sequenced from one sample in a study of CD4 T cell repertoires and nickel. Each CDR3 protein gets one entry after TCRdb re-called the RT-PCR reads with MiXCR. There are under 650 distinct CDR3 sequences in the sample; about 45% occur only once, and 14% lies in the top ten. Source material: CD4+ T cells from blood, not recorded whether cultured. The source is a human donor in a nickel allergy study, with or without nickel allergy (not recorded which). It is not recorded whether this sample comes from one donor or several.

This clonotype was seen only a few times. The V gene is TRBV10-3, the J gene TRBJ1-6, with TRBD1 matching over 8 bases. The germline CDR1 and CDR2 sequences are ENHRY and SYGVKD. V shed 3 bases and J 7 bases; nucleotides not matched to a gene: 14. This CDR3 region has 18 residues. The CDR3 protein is CAISEGQGGSVMNSPLHF. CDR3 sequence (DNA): TGTGCCATCAGTGAAGGACAGGGAGGGTCAGTAATGAATTCACCCCTCCACTTT.

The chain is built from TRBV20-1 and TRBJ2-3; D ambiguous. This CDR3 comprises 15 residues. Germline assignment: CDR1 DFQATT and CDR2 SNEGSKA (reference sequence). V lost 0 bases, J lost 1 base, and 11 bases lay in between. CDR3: CSARDQRVGTDTQYF. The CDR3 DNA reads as TGCAGTGCTAGAGATCAAAGGGTAGGCACAGATACGCAGTATTTT.

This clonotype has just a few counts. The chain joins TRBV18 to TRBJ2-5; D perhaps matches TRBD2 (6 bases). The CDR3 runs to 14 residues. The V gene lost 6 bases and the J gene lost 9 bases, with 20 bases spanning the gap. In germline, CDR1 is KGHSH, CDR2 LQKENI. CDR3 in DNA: TGTGCCAGCTCCCGGACCGGGACCGGGGGAGCCCAGTACTTC. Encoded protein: CASSRTGTGGAQYF.

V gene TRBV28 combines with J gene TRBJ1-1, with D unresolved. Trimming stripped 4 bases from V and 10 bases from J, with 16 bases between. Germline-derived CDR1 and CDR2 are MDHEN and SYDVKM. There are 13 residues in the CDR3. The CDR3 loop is CASSSQVQSGAFF. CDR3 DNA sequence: TGTGCCAGCAGTTCCCAGGTACAAAGTGGAGCTTTCTTT.

CDR3 residues: CANERGGNTGELFF. As DNA, the CDR3 is TGTGCCAACGAGCGGGGGGGTAACACCGGGGAGCTGTTTTTT. The chain combines TRBV24-1 with TRBJ2-2; 10 bases fit TRBD2. CDR1 is KGHDR, CDR2 SFDVKD, per germline. The CDR3 has 14 amino acids. The ends lost 11 bases at V and 2 bases at J; junction bases unmatched: 4.

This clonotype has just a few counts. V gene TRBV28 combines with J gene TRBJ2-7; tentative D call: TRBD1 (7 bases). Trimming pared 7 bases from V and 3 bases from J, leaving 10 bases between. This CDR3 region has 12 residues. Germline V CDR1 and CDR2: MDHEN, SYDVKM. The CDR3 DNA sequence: TGTGCCAGCACCAGGGGGGACTACGAGCAGTACTTC. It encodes CASTRGDYEQYF.

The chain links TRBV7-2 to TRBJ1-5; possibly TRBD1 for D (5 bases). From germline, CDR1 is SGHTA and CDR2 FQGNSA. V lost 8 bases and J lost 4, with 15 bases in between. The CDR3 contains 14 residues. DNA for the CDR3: TGTGCCAGCGGCCCGGCAGGGTCTAATCAGCCCCAGCATTTT. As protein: CASGPAGSNQPQHF.

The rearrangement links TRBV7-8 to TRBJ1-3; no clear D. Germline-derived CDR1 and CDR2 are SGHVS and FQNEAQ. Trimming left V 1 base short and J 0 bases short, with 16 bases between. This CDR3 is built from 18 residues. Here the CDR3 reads CASSLVGLDFSSGNTIYF. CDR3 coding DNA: TGTGCCAGCAGCTTAGTAGGCCTCGATTTTTCCTCTGGAAACACCATATATTTT.

As DNA, the CDR3 is TGTGCCAGCAGGGGGGACCCGCGCTCCTACAATGAGCAGTTCTTC. Translation gives CASRGDPRSYNEQFF. The chain employs TRBV12-3 or TRBV12-4 and TRBJ2-1, with D perhaps assigned TRBD1 or TRBD2 (5 bases each). The CDR3 is 15 residues long. V was cut by 6 bases and J by 0 bases, with 12 bases left in between.

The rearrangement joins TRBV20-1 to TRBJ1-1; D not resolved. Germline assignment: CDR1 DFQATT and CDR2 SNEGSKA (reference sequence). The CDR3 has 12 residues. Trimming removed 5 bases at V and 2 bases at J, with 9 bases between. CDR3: CSAEWGNTEAFF. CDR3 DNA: TGCAGTGCTGAATGGGGTAACACTGAAGCTTTCTTT.

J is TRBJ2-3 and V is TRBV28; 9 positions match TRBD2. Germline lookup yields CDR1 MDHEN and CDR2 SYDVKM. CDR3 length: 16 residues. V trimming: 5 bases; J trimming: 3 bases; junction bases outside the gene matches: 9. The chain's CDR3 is CASSPAGGRRTDTQYF. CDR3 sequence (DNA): TGTGCCAGCAGTCCCGCGGGGGGGCGGAGGACAGATACGCAGTATTTT.

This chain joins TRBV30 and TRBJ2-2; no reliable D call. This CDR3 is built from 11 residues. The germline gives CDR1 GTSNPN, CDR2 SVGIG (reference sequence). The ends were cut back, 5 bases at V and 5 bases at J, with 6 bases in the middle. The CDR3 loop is CAWRRTGELFF. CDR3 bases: TGTGCCTGGCGTAGAACCGGGGAGCTGTTTTTT.

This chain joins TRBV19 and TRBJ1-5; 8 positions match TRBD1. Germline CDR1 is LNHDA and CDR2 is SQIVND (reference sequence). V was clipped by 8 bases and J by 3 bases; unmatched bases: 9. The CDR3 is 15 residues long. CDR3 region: CASGGARGPNQPQHF. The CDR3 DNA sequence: TGTGCCAGTGGGGGCGCCAGGGGGCCCAATCAGCCCCAGCATTTT.

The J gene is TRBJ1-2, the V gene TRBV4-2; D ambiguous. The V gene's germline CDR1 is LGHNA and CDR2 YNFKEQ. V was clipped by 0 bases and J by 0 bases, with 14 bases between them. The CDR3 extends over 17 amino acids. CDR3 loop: CASSQDIRSQTNYGYTF. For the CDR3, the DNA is TGTGCCAGCAGCCAAGATATCCGGAGCCAGACTAACTATGGCTACACCTTC.